Listed below are T cell receptor beta chains from one sample, sequenced in a study of human T cells and chemical hapten exposure. TCRdb reprocessed the RACE reads with MiXCR, giving one entry per CDR3 protein. This sample carries approximately 89,000 distinct CDR3 sequences, approximately 7% of them seen once, and the ten largest clones take approximately 1.3%. The sample in question was whole blood, obtained in connection with sensitization to the hapten diphenylcyclopropenone (DPC). These TCRs come from a woman aged 25 to 39 with alopecia areata. Some clones in this sample may be carry-over from other donors' samples. The CDR3 runs from the conserved cysteine through the conserved F or W. A D gene is named only where the DNA matches it firmly. Size tells how often a clone was seen (once, few, many) or the class of an expanded clone, and some rows leave it out.

abundance: few; j_gene: TRBJ1-1; d_gene: .; v_gene: TRBV19; CDR3aa: CASSAKLGTEAFF; CDR3nt: TGTGCCAGTAGTGCAAAATTGGGAACTGAAGCTTTCTTT
abundance: many; j_gene: TRBJ2-5; d_gene: TRBD2; v_gene: TRBV5-1; CDR3aa: CASSQTRGLAVGETQYF; CDR3nt: TGCGCCAGCAGCCAAACGAGAGGACTAGCGGTGGGAGAGACCCAGTACTTC
abundance: many; j_gene: TRBJ2-7; d_gene: .; v_gene: TRBV7-2; CDR3aa: CASSLDPGKYEQYF; CDR3nt: TGTGCCAGCAGCTTAGACCCAGGGAAGTACGAGCAGTACTTC
abundance: few; j_gene: TRBJ1-6; d_gene: .; v_gene: TRBV5-1; CDR3aa: CASSFQIRDPWSSYNSPLHF; CDR3nt: TGCGCCAGCAGCTTTCAAATCCGGGACCCGTGGAGCTCCTATAATTCACCCCTCCACTTT
abundance: few; j_gene: TRBJ1-2; d_gene: .; v_gene: TRBV18; CDR3aa: CASSLQVPTYGYTF; CDR3nt: TGTGCCAGCTCCCTACAGGTGCCTACATATGGCTACACCTTC
abundance: .; j_gene: TRBJ2-7; d_gene: .; v_gene: TRBV6-6; CDR3aa: CASSYQGLSYEQYF; CDR3nt: TGTGCCAGCAGTTATCAGGGTCTTTCCTACGAGCAGTACTTC
abundance: .; j_gene: TRBJ2-3; d_gene: TRBD2; v_gene: TRBV29-1; CDR3aa: CSVGWAGGADTQYF; CDR3nt: TGCAGCGTTGGTTGGGCGGGGGGTGCTGATACGCAGTATTTT
abundance: many; j_gene: TRBJ1-1; d_gene: .; v_gene: TRBV5-1; CDR3aa: CASSSGGGETEAFF; CDR3nt: TGCGCCAGCAGCTCGGGGGGAGGGGAAACTGAAGCTTTCTTT
abundance: few; j_gene: TRBJ2-7; d_gene: TRBD1; v_gene: TRBV27; CDR3aa: CASSVTGSSYEQYF; CDR3nt: TGTGCCAGCAGTGTGACAGGGAGCTCCTACGAGCAGTACTTC
abundance: few; j_gene: TRBJ2-2; d_gene: TRBD1; v_gene: TRBV7-2; CDR3aa: CASSEDRGNTGELFF; CDR3nt: TGTGCCAGCAGCGAGGACAGGGGGAACACCGGGGAGCTGTTTTTT
abundance: few; j_gene: TRBJ1-5; d_gene: .; v_gene: TRBV7-2; CDR3aa: CASSEGVMSNQPQHF; CDR3nt: TGTGCCAGCAGCGAGGGGGTTATGAGCAATCAGCCCCAGCATTTT
abundance: many; j_gene: TRBJ2-1; d_gene: .; v_gene: TRBV7-2; CDR3aa: CASSLYSNEQFF; CDR3nt: TGTGCCAGCAGCTTATACAGCAATGAGCAGTTCTTC
abundance: .; j_gene: TRBJ2-5; d_gene: .; v_gene: TRBV10-3; CDR3aa: CAISESGNQETQYF; CDR3nt: TGTGCCATCAGTGAGTCTGGGAACCAAGAGACCCAGTACTTC
abundance: few; j_gene: TRBJ1-6; d_gene: .; v_gene: TRBV6-1; CDR3aa: CATMWDYNSPLHF; CDR3nt: TGTGCCACCATGTGGGACTATAATTCACCCCTCCACTTT
abundance: .; j_gene: TRBJ1-5; d_gene: TRBD1; v_gene: TRBV5-1; CDR3aa: CASSLTTGANQPQHF; CDR3nt: TGCGCCAGCAGCTTGACGACAGGGGCCAATCAGCCCCAGCATTTT
abundance: .; j_gene: TRBJ2-4; d_gene: TRBD1; v_gene: TRBV7-9; CDR3aa: CASSKQGGYIQYF; CDR3nt: TGTGCCAGCAGTAAACAGGGGGGATACATTCAGTACTTC
abundance: many; j_gene: TRBJ2-7; d_gene: .; v_gene: TRBV20-1; CDR3aa: CSATPITGYVGYEQYF; CDR3nt: TGCAGTGCTACTCCCATCACAGGGTACGTCGGCTACGAGCAGTACTTC
abundance: .; j_gene: TRBJ2-7; d_gene: .; v_gene: TRBV20-1; CDR3aa: CSLTRDGDYEQYF; CDR3nt: TGCAGCCTAACCCGGGACGGTGACTACGAGCAGTACTTC
abundance: many; j_gene: TRBJ1-1; d_gene: .; v_gene: TRBV6-1; CDR3aa: CASSKAFF; CDR3nt: TGTGCCAGCAGTAAAGCTTTCTTT
abundance: many; j_gene: TRBJ2-3; d_gene: TRBD1; v_gene: TRBV6-6; CDR3aa: CASSPGTGVFTDTQYF; CDR3nt: TGTGCCAGCAGTCCTGGGACAGGGGTTTTCACAGATACGCAGTATTTT
abundance: few; j_gene: TRBJ1-2; d_gene: TRBD1; v_gene: TRBV19; CDR3aa: CASTDRGLNPNYGYTF; CDR3nt: TGTGCCAGTACTGACAGGGGGCTCAATCCTAACTATGGCTACACCTTC
abundance: many; j_gene: TRBJ2-7; d_gene: TRBD1; v_gene: TRBV7-9; CDR3aa: CASSLKTGRGEQYF; CDR3nt: TGTGCCAGCAGCTTGAAGACAGGGAGAGGGGAGCAGTACTTC
abundance: few; j_gene: TRBJ2-1; d_gene: TRBD2; v_gene: TRBV5-1; CDR3aa: CASSRPQAGGGYNEQFF; CDR3nt: TGCGCCAGCAGCCGCCCCCAAGCGGGGGGGGGATACAATGAGCAGTTCTTC
abundance: many; j_gene: TRBJ1-2; d_gene: .; v_gene: TRBV7-9; CDR3aa: CASSLLLGTNYGYTF; CDR3nt: TGTGCCAGCAGCTTACTACTGGGAACTAACTATGGCTACACCTTC
abundance: many; j_gene: TRBJ2-7; d_gene: .; v_gene: TRBV7-9; CDR3aa: CASSFTGHRLDYEQYF; CDR3nt: TGTGCCAGCAGCTTCACGGGACATCGGTTGGACTACGAGCAGTACTTC
abundance: many; j_gene: TRBJ2-3; d_gene: .; v_gene: TRBV7-6; CDR3aa: CASSLWRTDTQYF; CDR3nt: TGTGCCAGCAGCTTATGGCGCACAGATACGCAGTATTTT
abundance: many; j_gene: TRBJ2-7; d_gene: .; v_gene: TRBV5-1; CDR3aa: CASSLGYTYEQYF; CDR3nt: TGCGCCAGCAGCTTGGGGTACACCTACGAGCAGTACTTC
abundance: many; j_gene: TRBJ1-1; d_gene: TRBD1; v_gene: TRBV7-9; CDR3aa: CASSLETGGSTEAFF; CDR3nt: TGTGCCAGCAGCTTAGAGACAGGGGGAAGTACTGAAGCTTTCTTT
abundance: few; j_gene: TRBJ1-1; d_gene: .; v_gene: TRBV14; CDR3aa: CASSEEGVWGTEAFF; CDR3nt: TGTGCCAGCAGCGAAGAGGGAGTCTGGGGGACTGAAGCTTTCTTT
abundance: few; j_gene: TRBJ1-1; d_gene: .; v_gene: TRBV19; CDR3aa: CASSIRVNTEAFF; CDR3nt: TGTGCCAGTAGTATAAGGGTGAACACTGAAGCTTTCTTT
abundance: few; j_gene: TRBJ2-1; d_gene: .; v_gene: TRBV7-8; CDR3aa: CASSLVESDEQFF; CDR3nt: TGTGCCAGCAGCTTAGTAGAGTCGGATGAGCAGTTCTTC
abundance: many; j_gene: TRBJ1-6; d_gene: .; v_gene: TRBV20-1; CDR3aa: CSAKGGGADNSPLHF; CDR3nt: TGCAGTGCAAAGGGGGGGGGCGCGGATAATTCACCCCTCCACTTT
abundance: .; j_gene: TRBJ1-1; d_gene: .; v_gene: TRBV6-6; CDR3aa: CATSYKPTDTTLNTEAFF; CDR3nt: TGTGCCACCAGTTACAAGCCCACAGACACCACTTTGAACACTGAAGCTTTCTTT
abundance: many; j_gene: TRBJ1-4; d_gene: .; v_gene: TRBV6-1; CDR3aa: CASSEWDAATNEKLFF; CDR3nt: TGTGCCAGCAGTGAGTGGGACGCAGCAACTAATGAAAAACTGTTTTTT
abundance: many; j_gene: TRBJ2-7; d_gene: .; v_gene: TRBV20-1; CDR3aa: CSADKPGTLGGEQYF; CDR3nt: TGCAGTGCAGATAAGCCCGGGACCCTAGGGGGGGAGCAGTACTTC
abundance: many; j_gene: TRBJ1-1; d_gene: .; v_gene: TRBV29-1; CDR3aa: CSVLSSRITEAFF; CDR3nt: TGCAGCGTACTATCGTCCAGGATTACCGAAGCTTTCTTT